These T cell receptor beta chains were read from a single sample in a study of breast tumors, draining lymph nodes, adjacent tissues. TCRdb reprocessed the multiplex PCR reads with MiXCR, giving one entry per CDR3 protein. The sample has about 130,000 distinct CDR3 sequences, about 20% seen once. Sequencing input: axillary lymph node tissue. These receptors all come from a female donor with breast cancer. Some clones in this sample may be carry-over from other donors' samples. Both conserved end residues are part of each CDR3. Fields, in order: CDR3 protein, CDR3 DNA, D gene, V gene, clone size, J gene. The D gene is left open where the match is weak. Clone size, where shown, is once, few, many, or a class for clones that have expanded.

CASRYLGVSNEKLVF TGTGCCAGCCGCTATTTAGGGGTCAGTAATGAAAAACTGGTTTTT - TRBV19 - TRBJ1-4
CASSAPGTGFTGELFF TGTGCCAGCAGCGCCCCCGGGACAGGGTTCACCGGGGAGCTGTTTTTT TRBD1 TRBV9 many TRBJ2-2
CASSARGLAGVEQFF TGTGCCAGCAGTGCTCGGGGACTAGCGGGAGTTGAGCAGTTCTTC TRBD2 TRBV2 many TRBJ2-1
CASSFLPLHF TGTGCCAGCAGCTTTTTACCCCTCCACTTT - TRBV5-8 many TRBJ1-6
CASGCPGYNEQFF TGTGCCAGCGGGTGTCCCGGCTACAATGAGCAGTTCTTC - TRBV6-1 - TRBJ2-1
CASSPGRLSSGNTIYF TGTGCCAGCAGCCCGGGACGGCTTAGCTCTGGAAACACCATATATTTT - TRBV7-2 many TRBJ1-3
CSARDPREWTDTQYF TGCAGTGCTAGAGATCCGCGGGAGTGGACAGATACGCAGTATTTT TRBD2 TRBV20-1 many TRBJ2-3
CASSPRTGPDTQYF TGTGCCAGCAGCCCAAGGACAGGCCCAGATACGCAGTATTTT TRBD1 TRBV3-1 - TRBJ2-3
CASSSTAKGLGFEQFF TGTGCCAGCAGCTCTACCGCGAAGGGACTAGGGTTTGAGCAGTTCTTC TRBD2 TRBV7-2 many TRBJ2-1
CSRGRSYEQYF TGCAGCCGGGGGCGCTCCTACGAGCAGTACTTC - TRBV29-1 many TRBJ2-7
CAISESSPLQGVEQFF TGTGCCATCAGTGAGTCAAGTCCTTTACAAGGGGTTGAGCAGTTCTTC - TRBV10-3 many TRBJ2-1
CASSLAPETNYEQYF TGCGCCAGCAGCTTGGCACCGGAGACGAACTACGAGCAGTACTTC - TRBV5-1 many TRBJ2-7
CSAGTVQETQYF TGCAGTGCCGGGACAGTCCAGGAGACCCAGTACTTC TRBD1 TRBV20-1 many TRBJ2-5
CASRWDWQETQYF TGTGCCAGCCGATGGGACTGGCAAGAGACCCAGTACTTC - TRBV7-9 many TRBJ2-5
CASSSPGTSGRWGTDTQYF TGCGCCAGCAGCAGTCCCGGCACTAGCGGGAGGTGGGGCACAGATACGCAGTATTTT TRBD2 TRBV5-1 - TRBJ2-3
CASSLAAGRSYNEQFF TGTGCCAGCAGTTTAGCGGCGGGAAGGTCCTACAATGAGCAGTTCTTC - TRBV12-3/TRBV12-4 many TRBJ2-1
CASSPGGVGQPQHF TGTGCCAGCAGCCCTGGGGGGGTAGGACAGCCCCAGCATTTT - TRBV9 many TRBJ1-5
CASSVEGTGELFF TGTGCCAGCAGCGTAGAGGGTACCGGGGAGCTGTTTTTT - TRBV11-3 many TRBJ2-2
CASSSGTSGTAGYNEQFF TGTGCCAGCAGCTCCGGGACTAGCGGGACGGCGGGGTACAATGAGCAGTTCTTC TRBD2 TRBV5-8 many TRBJ2-1
CSVEDSDTPNYEQYF TGCAGCGTTGAAGATTCAGACACGCCGAATTACGAGCAGTACTTC - TRBV29-1 many TRBJ2-7
CASSSIDRITGELFF TGTGCCAGCAGTTCTATCGACAGAATCACCGGGGAGCTGTTTTTT - TRBV27 many TRBJ2-2
CASSQQLAGANNEQFF TGTGCCAGCAGCCAACAACTAGCGGGAGCAAACAATGAGCAGTTCTTC TRBD2 TRBV4-2 many TRBJ2-1
CASRGGSDYEQYF TGTGCCAGCAGGGGGGGAAGTGACTACGAGCAGTACTTC - TRBV28 - TRBJ2-7
CASSSYRGLAGSPTDTQYF TGTGCCAGCAGCTCTTACAGGGGACTAGCGGGATCCCCCACAGATACGCAGTATTTT TRBD2 TRBV28 - TRBJ2-3
CASSLRGSSYGYTF TGTGCCAGCAGCTTGAGGGGCAGTAGCTATGGCTACACCTTC - TRBV5-4 many TRBJ1-2
CASSDLSGRRFYNEQFF TGTGCCAGCAGTGATTTGTCGGGAAGAAGGTTCTACAATGAGCAGTTCTTC - TRBV2 many TRBJ2-1
CASTPPQEETQYF TGTGCCAGCACCCCCCCACAGGAAGAGACCCAGTACTTC - TRBV5-5 many TRBJ2-5
CASSRSDTQYF TGTGCCAGCAGCCGGTCAGATACGCAGTATTTT - TRBV5-4 many TRBJ2-3
CASSSGQGVEKVFF TGTGCCAGCAGTTCGGGACAGGGGGTTGAAAAAGTGTTTTTT TRBD1 TRBV28 - TRBJ1-4
CASSDPGTDSGYTF TGTGCCAGCAGTGACCCAGGGACGGATTCTGGCTACACCTTC - TRBV6-1 many TRBJ1-2
CASSGGTGTYSYEQYF TGTGCCAGCAGTGGGGGGACAGGGACGTATTCCTACGAGCAGTACTTC TRBD1 TRBV27 many TRBJ2-7
CASSLQTSILNEQFF TGTGCCAGCAGCTTACAGACTAGCATCCTCAATGAGCAGTTCTTC TRBD2 TRBV7-2 many TRBJ2-1
CASSQGQGGQPQHF TGTGCCAGCAGCCAGGGACAGGGAGGTCAGCCCCAGCATTTT TRBD1 TRBV7-9 many TRBJ1-5
CASSQDGQLSGVNVLTF TGCGCCAGCAGCCAAGATGGACAGCTCTCTGGGGTCAACGTCCTGACTTTC - TRBV4-1 few TRBJ2-6
CSAIDRRSGNTIYF TGCAGTGCTATCGACAGACGCTCTGGAAACACCATATATTTT - TRBV20-1 many TRBJ1-3
CASSLEAGQTSTDTQYF TGCGCCAGCAGCTTGGAAGCGGGACAGACTAGCACAGATACGCAGTATTTT - TRBV5-1 many TRBJ2-3
CASSKTGAGNTIYF TGTGCCAGCAGTAAGACAGGGGCCGGAAACACCATATATTTT TRBD1 TRBV6-5 many TRBJ1-3
CASSLRQREGYTF TGTGCCAGCAGCCTTCGGCAACGGGAAGGCTACACCTTC - TRBV11-2 - TRBJ1-2
CASSRGDRGRNTIYF TGTGCCAGCAGTAGGGGGGACAGGGGCCGAAACACCATATATTTT TRBD1 TRBV6-6 many TRBJ1-3
CASSRDTMNTEAFF TGTGCCAGCAGTAGGGACACCATGAACACTGAAGCTTTCTTT - TRBV25-1 - TRBJ1-1
CASSDKRTGEFNQPQHF TGTGCCAGCAGTGACAAACGGACAGGGGAATTTAATCAGCCCCAGCATTTT TRBD1 TRBV25-1 few TRBJ1-5
CASSVGGASTDTQYF TGTGCCAGCAGCGTCGGGGGGGCTAGCACAGATACGCAGTATTTT TRBD2 TRBV9 many TRBJ2-3